These 30 T cell receptor beta chains came from one sample sequenced in a study of blood T cells in healthy people across ages. Primers used in a second PCR of about 7 to 11 cycles were a sample-barcoded 5' primer and a J-beta primer mix. From the 5' RACE reads, TCRdb called clonotypes with MiXCR, one entry per CDR3 protein. The table shows around 1,000,000 distinct CDR3 sequences, with more than 30% occurring only once. The specimen sequenced was blood. The receptors stem from a man aged 18 to 30 in good health.

This clonotype has only a few counts. The gene calls are TRBV20-1 and TRBJ1-1, with 8 bases identical to TRBD1. The junction had 5 bases not matched to a gene; V was cut back by 1 base and J by 1 base. Germline V lookup: CDR1 DFQATT, CDR2 SNEGSKA (reference sequence). The CDR3 sequence is 15 residues long. The CDR3 nucleotides are TGCAGTGCTAGAGTCTCCGGGACAGGGAACACTGAAGCTTTCTTT. Protein product: CSARVSGTGNTEAFF.

About this clonotype: One junction end disagrees with the germline gene, perhaps due to a read error. The chain recombines TRBV25-1 with TRBJ1-6; 7 bases match TRBD1. CDR3 size: 16 residues. Germline V gives CDR1 MGHDK, CDR2 SYGVNS. The CDR3 loop is CANSEFRQGGNSPLHF. The CDR3 bases are TGTGCCAACAGTGAATTTCGACAGGGAGGTAATTCACCCCTCCACTTT.

The J gene is TRBJ2-3, the V gene TRBV4-1, with 9 nucleotides matching TRBD2. Trimming at V came to 1 base and at J to 5 bases, leaving 13 bases not matched to a gene. The CDR3 runs 18 residues. The germline V gene has CDR1 MGHRA and CDR2 YSYEKL. CDR3 residues: CASSQGLLRGGLEDTQYF. The CDR3, as DNA: TGCGCCAGCAGCCAAGGTCTCCTGCGGGGGGGCCTTGAAGATACGCAGTATTTT.

V gene TRBV7-3 combines with J gene TRBJ2-1; no clear D. Germline-derived CDR1 and CDR2 are SGHTA and FQGTGA. This CDR3 has 12 amino acids. Trimming shortened V by 1 base and J by 8 bases, and 6 bases separated the two germline ends. Here the CDR3 DNA reads TGTGCCAGCAGCTTAAACGGATATGAGCAGTTCTTC. It specifies CASSLNGYEQFF.

Only a few counts were recorded for this clonotype. The chain is built from TRBV11-2 and TRBJ2-5, with TRBD1 matching over 7 bases. J gave up 9 bases and V 0 bases, and 10 bases lay outside the gene matches. The CDR3 consists of 15 residues. From germline, CDR1 is SGHAT and CDR2 FQNNGV. The CDR3 DNA is TGTGCCAGCAGCTTAGATCTAGGATCAACAGGGGCCCAGTACTTC. This encodes CASSLDLGSTGAQYF.

A remark on this clonotype: A much larger clone lies a single base off, so this may be a read error. The rearrangement joins TRBV29-1 to TRBJ2-5; D may be TRBD1 (7 bases). Trimming stripped 7 bases from V and 13 bases from J, with 22 bases between. The germline CDR1 and CDR2 sequences are SQVTM and ANQGSEA. This CDR3 has 12 residues. CDR3 in DNA: TGCAGCGCTCCCGCCCAGGGGGGACAAATGTACTTC. Translation gives CSAPAQGGQMYF.

The chain uses TRBV27 and TRBJ2-5; the match to TRBD2 covers 12 bases. The trim removed 6 bases at V and 3 bases at J, leaving 8 bases unmatched. The length of the CDR3 is 16 residues. The germline CDR1 and CDR2 sequences are MNHEY and SMNVEV (reference sequence). CDR3 residues: CASSHATSGGKETQYF. The CDR3 nucleotides are TGTGCCAGCAGCCATGCGACTAGCGGGGGCAAAGAGACCCAGTACTTC.

This rearrangement joins TRBV5-1 to TRBJ2-7; D possibly corresponds to TRBD2 (6 bases). CDR3 length equals 17 residues. Between the trimmed V and J ends, which lost 2 bases and 3 bases, there was a span of 21 bases. Per the germline V gene, CDR1 is SGHRS and CDR2 is YFSETQ. CDR3 bases: TGCGCCAGCAGCTTCGGGGAGGTCCGGACACCTCACTACGAGCAGTACTTC. It translates to CASSFGEVRTPHYEQYF.

This clonotype turned up a few times. V gene TRBV9 combines with J gene TRBJ2-3; TRBD1 is a possible D gene (6 bases). Per the germline V gene, CDR1 is SGDLS and CDR2 is YYNGEE. The CDR3 sequence is 15 residues long. The V and J ends lost 4 bases and 0 bases respectively, with 12 bases between them. The CDR3 region is CASSIQGTSTDTQYF. CDR3 bases: TGTGCCAGCAGCATACAGGGCACTAGCACAGATACGCAGTATTTT.

The chain carries TRBV20-1 and TRBJ1-4; 8 bases fit TRBD1. This CDR3 contains 20 residues. Trimming cost V 1 base and J 0 bases; bases outside gene matches: 16. Germline V lookup: CDR1 DFQATT, CDR2 SNEGSKA (reference sequence). The chain's CDR3 is CSARAHRSGDRSATNEKLFF. The CDR3 coding sequence is TGCAGTGCTAGAGCCCACCGTTCCGGGGACAGGAGTGCAACTAATGAAAAACTGTTTTTT.

The gene calls are TRBV4-3 and TRBJ1-6; a possible D gene is TRBD1 (5 bases). The CDR3 extends over 15 amino acids. Trimming pared 1 base from V and 7 bases from J, leaving 11 bases between. Germline-derived CDR1 and CDR2 are LGHNA and YSLEER. The CDR3, as DNA: TGCGCCAGCAGCCAAGGGGCAGGGATGAATTCACCCCTCCACTTT. Translated: CASSQGAGMNSPLHF.

The V gene is TRBV4-1, the J gene TRBJ1-2; a possible D gene is TRBD1 (6 bases). V was trimmed by 3 bases and J by 4 bases, leaving 15 bases between them. Germline V gives CDR1 MGHRA, CDR2 YSYEKL. The CDR3 length is 15 residues. The CDR3: CASSQIQGVGYGYTF. The DNA for the CDR3 is TGCGCCAGCAGCCAGATACAGGGTGTTGGCTATGGCTACACCTTC.

The V gene is TRBV20-1, the J gene TRBJ2-1; TRBD1 aligns across 9 bases. The CDR3 loop spans 14 amino acids. Trimming cost V 5 bases and J 6 bases; bases outside gene matches: 8. Germline loops: CDR1 DFQATT, CDR2 SNEGSKA (reference sequence). The CDR3 sequence: CSAQSGTGSNEQFF. The CDR3, as DNA: TGCAGTGCTCAAAGTGGGACAGGGAGCAATGAGCAGTTCTTC.

CDR3 in amino acids: CASSLHGQENYGYTF. The CDR3 DNA is TGTGCCAGCAGCTTGCACGGACAGGAGAACTATGGCTACACCTTC. The V gene is TRBV7-8, the J gene TRBJ1-2; 7 bases line up with TRBD1. CDR3 length: 15 residues. J gave up 2 bases and V 3 bases, and 6 bases lay outside the gene matches. Germline V lookup: CDR1 SGHVS, CDR2 FQNEAQ.

V usage is TRBV20-1 and J usage is TRBJ2-7; D is perhaps TRBD2 (6 bases). CDR1 is DFQATT and CDR2 is SNEGSKA in the germline V gene (reference sequence). V was trimmed by 5 bases and J by 12 bases, leaving 14 bases between them. CDR3 size: 10 residues. CDR3 bases: TGCAGTGCTCTACGGGACTCCCCGTACTTC. Encoded protein: CSALRDSPYF.

V is TRBV11-1 and J is TRBJ2-2; possibly TRBD1 for D (6 bases). The CDR3 sequence is 22 residues long. Germline V CDR1 and CDR2: SGHAT, FQDESV (reference sequence). V shed 7 bases and J shed 2 bases, with 35 bases lying between them. The CDR3 DNA sequence: TGTGCCAGCATCAAAATCCACCCACAGGGATTAACGCTGAGGATTAACACCGGGGAGCTGTTTTTT. As protein: CASIKIHPQGLTLRINTGELFF.

This clonotype has more than one count but fewer than ten. This chain links TRBV4-3 with TRBJ2-3; D may be TRBD1 or TRBD2 (5 bases each). Germline V gene data show CDR1 as LGHNA and CDR2 as YSLEER. This CDR3 region has 15 residues. The V gene lost 5 bases and the J gene lost 0 bases, with 12 bases spanning the gap. The CDR3: CASSIRWDSTDTQYF. CDR3 in DNA: TGCGCCAGCAGCATACGATGGGACAGCACAGATACGCAGTATTTT.

The chain recombines TRBV5-1 with TRBJ2-6; D remains unclear. The germline V and J ends were trimmed by 4 bases and 3 bases, with 8 bases remaining between them. There are 14 residues in the CDR3. Germline values: CDR1 SGHRS, CDR2 YFSETQ. Here the CDR3 reads CASSEAFGANVLTF. CDR3 bases: TGCGCCAGCAGCGAAGCTTTTGGGGCCAACGTCCTGACTTTC.

This clonotype has just a few counts. The CDR3 DNA follows: TGCGCCAGCAGCCAAGATCGTTACTCCTACGAGCAGTACTTC. This translates into CASSQDRYSYEQYF. The chain uses TRBV4-3 and TRBJ2-7; D is uncertain. Germline CDR1 LGHNA, CDR2 YSLEER. The CDR3 totals 14 residues. Trimming left V 0 bases short and J 0 bases short, with 6 bases between.

This clonotype was observed a few times. The chain carries TRBV29-1 and TRBJ2-2; D possibly uses TRBD1 or TRBD2 (6 bases each). This CDR3 is built from 13 residues. Trimming took off 6 bases at V and 3 bases at J, with 11 bases between the two ends. Germline assignment: CDR1 SQVTM and CDR2 ANQGSEA. CDR3 in amino acids: CSVAGEDTGELFF. CDR3 DNA sequence: TGCAGCGTCGCAGGGGAGGACACCGGGGAGCTGTTTTTT.

The V call is TRBV18, the J call TRBJ1-2; TRBD1 agrees at 9 bases. Looked up from germline, CDR1 is KGHSH and CDR2 is LQKENI. V lost 3 bases and J lost 4; bases outside the gene matches: 9. The CDR3 has 16 residues. In DNA form, the CDR3 reads TGTGCCAGCTCACCCGACCCCCTGGGACAGGGCTATGGCTACACCTTC. Translating gives CASSPDPLGQGYGYTF.

Many counts were recorded for this clonotype. V is TRBV6-2 or TRBV6-3 and J is TRBJ2-7; 9 bases are a match to TRBD1. Germline-derived CDR1 and CDR2 are MNHEY and SVGEGT. The CDR3 is made up of 15 amino acids. The J segment lost 3 bases and the V segment lost 0 bases, leaving 3 bases of the junction unmatched. DNA for the CDR3: TGTGCCAGCAGTTACTCGAAGGACAGGGGCTACGAGCAGTACTTC. Translation gives CASSYSKDRGYEQYF.

The genes are TRBV21-1 and TRBJ1-1. TRBV21-1 is a pseudogene segment. The CDR3 contains 12 residues. CDR3 protein: CVPLGMTTEAFF. The CDR3 DNA reads as TGTGTCCCGCTTGGGATGACCACTGAAGCTTTCTTT.

This rearrangement joins TRBV28 to TRBJ2-3; either TRBD1 or TRBD2 may fit D (5 bases each). Per the germline V gene, CDR1 is MDHEN and CDR2 is SYDVKM. This CDR3 is built from 16 residues. The V and J ends lost 9 bases and 6 bases respectively, with 25 bases between them. This CDR3 is CASSYRDARGADTQYF. The CDR3 nucleotides are TGTGCCAGTAGCTACCGGGACGCGCGAGGGGCGGATACGCAGTATTTT.

V and J are TRBV19 and TRBJ1-2; D gene uncertain. This CDR3 spans 9 amino acids. Germline V CDR1 and CDR2: LNHDA, SQIVND (reference sequence). As DNA, the CDR3 is TGTGCTGAATATCCGGGCTACACCTTC. This translates into CAEYPGYTF.

The J gene is TRBJ1-1, the V gene TRBV4-2; maybe TRBD1 (5 bases). CDR1 and CDR2 (germline): LGHNA, YNFKEQ. The V end was cut by 0 bases, the J end by 5 bases, with 16 bases between. The CDR3 has 16 amino acids. For the CDR3, the DNA is TGTGCCAGCAGCCAAGAGAAGGGGCACGGTAGGACTGAAGCTTTCTTT. Translating gives CASSQEKGHGRTEAFF.

Worth noting for this clonotype: With a much larger clone just one base away, this may be a read error. The J gene is TRBJ2-1, the V gene TRBV11-3; tentative D call: TRBD2 (6 bases). The V end lost 5 bases, the J end lost 7 bases, and 12 bases lay between the germline ends. Germline CDR1 reads SGHNT; CDR2 reads YENEEA. There are 13 residues in the CDR3. The CDR3 DNA is TGTGCCAGCAGCCCTCAGGAGGGGAATGAGCAGTTCTTC. It yields the protein CASSPQEGNEQFF.

Only one count was recorded for this clonotype. The gene calls are TRBV20-1 and TRBJ2-1; D remains unclear. The DNA matches TRBJ2-7 better at its end, which makes the J call doubtful. The CDR3 has 13 residues. Germline V CDR1 and CDR2: DFQATT, SNEGSKA (reference sequence). The CDR3 nucleotides are TGCAGTGCTAGGGCGGATAACTACAATGAGCAGTACTTC. Its translation: CSARADNYNEQYF.

About this clonotype itself: The junction departs from germline at one end; a sequencing error may be responsible. The chain recombines TRBV6-2 or TRBV6-3 with TRBJ2-7; tentatively, D is TRBD1 or TRBD2 (6 bases each). Germline-derived CDR1 and CDR2 are MNHEY and SVGEGT. The CDR3 length is 18 residues. CDR3 sequence (DNA): TGTGTCAGCAGTTACTCGATATTCGAGGGGGGTTCCTACAATGAGCAGTACTTC. Protein: CVSSYSIFEGGSYNEQYF.

In this sample, this clonotype turned up a few times. Here the CDR3 reads CASSYRGRGNQPQHF. As DNA, the CDR3 is TGTGCCAGCAGTTACCGTGGGAGGGGAAATCAGCCCCAGCATTTT. The chain employs TRBV6-2 or TRBV6-3 and TRBJ1-5; D perhaps matches TRBD1 (5 bases). Per germline, CDR1 MNHEY and CDR2 SVGEGT. The CDR3 length is 15 residues. V lost 2 bases to trimming and J lost 4 bases, with 12 bases between them.